Here is one T cell receptor beta chain with its context. This sample stems from a study of blood T cell repertoires in COVID-19. About the study: Specimens from acute and convalescent COVID-19 originated in the United States, Italy and Spain. Sample material is recorded as cDNA or gDNA derived from T cells, B-cell-depleted T cells, or PBMCs.

Trimming shortened V by 0 bases and J by 10 bases, and 13 bases separated the two germline ends. The CDR3 is 13 residues long. The germline CDR1 and CDR2 sequences are SGHRS and YFSETQ. Generated by immunoSEQ multiplex PCR, the TCRdb table keeps only in-frame clones and is missing some. The sample yields 45,000 to 65,000 clones, roughly 91% seen once. The TCR originated in an elderly man with active or convalescent COVID-19. This chain connects TRBV5-1 to TRBJ1-1; D unclear. Sequenced material: peripheral blood. CDR3 DNA: TGCGCCAGCAGCTTGGGGGAGGGAGAGGGAGCTTTCTTT. Amino acids: CASSLGEGEGAFF.